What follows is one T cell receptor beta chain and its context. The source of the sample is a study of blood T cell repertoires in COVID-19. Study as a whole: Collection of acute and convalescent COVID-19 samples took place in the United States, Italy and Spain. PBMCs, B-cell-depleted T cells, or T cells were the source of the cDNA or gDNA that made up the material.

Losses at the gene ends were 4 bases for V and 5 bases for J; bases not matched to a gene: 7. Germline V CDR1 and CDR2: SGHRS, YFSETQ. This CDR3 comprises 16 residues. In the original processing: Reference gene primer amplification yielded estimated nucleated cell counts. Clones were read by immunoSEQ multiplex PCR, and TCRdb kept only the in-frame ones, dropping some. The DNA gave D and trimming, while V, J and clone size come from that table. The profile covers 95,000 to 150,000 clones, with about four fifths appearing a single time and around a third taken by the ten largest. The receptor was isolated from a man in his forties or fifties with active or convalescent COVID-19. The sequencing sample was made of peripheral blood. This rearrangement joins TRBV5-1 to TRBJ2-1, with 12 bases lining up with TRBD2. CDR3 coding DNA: TGCGCCAGCAGCCTCAGGACTAGCGGGACGAACAATGAGCAGTTCTTC. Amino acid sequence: CASSLRTSGTNNEQFF.